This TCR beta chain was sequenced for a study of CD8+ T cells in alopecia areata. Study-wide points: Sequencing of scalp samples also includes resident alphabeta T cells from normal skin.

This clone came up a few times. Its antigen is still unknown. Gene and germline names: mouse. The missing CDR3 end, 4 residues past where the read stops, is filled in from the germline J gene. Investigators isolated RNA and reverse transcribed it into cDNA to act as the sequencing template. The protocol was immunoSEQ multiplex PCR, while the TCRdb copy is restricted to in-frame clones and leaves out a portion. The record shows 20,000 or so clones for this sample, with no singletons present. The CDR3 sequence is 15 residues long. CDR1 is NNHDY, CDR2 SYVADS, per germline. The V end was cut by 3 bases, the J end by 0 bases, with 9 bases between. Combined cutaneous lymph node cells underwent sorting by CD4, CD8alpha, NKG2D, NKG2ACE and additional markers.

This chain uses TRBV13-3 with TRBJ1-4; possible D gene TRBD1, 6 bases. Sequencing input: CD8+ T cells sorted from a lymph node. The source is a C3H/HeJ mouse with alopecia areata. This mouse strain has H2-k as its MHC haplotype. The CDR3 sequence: CASSVGTISNERLFF. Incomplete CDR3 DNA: TGTGCCAGCAGTGTCGGGACAATTTCCAACGAA.